The 24 T cell receptor beta chains given below trace back to one sample, sequenced in a study of cytomegalovirus exposure and HLA in healthy donors. The PCR was carried out with 60 Vbeta primers and 13 Jbeta primers. Produced via immunoSEQ multiplex PCR; TCRdb's table is partial and in-frame only. Of 100,000 to 150,000 clones listed, around 73% are singletons. What was sequenced was PBMCs. These receptor sequences come from a female donor in good health and CMV-seronegative.

This sequence joins TRBV11-1 and TRBJ2-1; a possible D gene is TRBD1 (6 bases). From germline, CDR1 is SGHAT and CDR2 FQDESV (reference sequence). The V end was cut by 5 bases, the J end by 0 bases, with 14 bases between. This CDR3 has 16 residues. CDR3 DNA sequence: TGTGCCAGCAGCCAGACAGGCGGCAGCTCCTACAATGAGCAGTTCTTC. It translates to CASSQTGGSSYNEQFF.

The CDR3, as DNA: TGCGCCAGCAGCCAAGATCGGGGGGAGGAGCAGTACTTC. Its translation: CASSQDRGEEQYF. This chain uses TRBV4-3 with TRBJ2-7, with 7 bases lining up with TRBD2. The CDR3 loop spans 13 amino acids. The germline gives CDR1 LGHNA, CDR2 YSLEER. V was clipped by 0 bases and J by 7 bases; unmatched bases: 3.

This clone was seen more than once but under ten times. The genes are TRBV9 and TRBJ2-3, with D unclear. This CDR3 contains 14 residues. V was cut by 1 base and J by 4 bases, with 10 bases left in between. CDR1 is SGDLS and CDR2 is YYNGEE in the germline V gene. The CDR3 sequence: CASSVTPAADTQYF. The CDR3 DNA sequence: TGTGCCAGCAGCGTAACCCCCGCGGCAGATACGCAGTATTTT.

This clone was found a few times. The chain joins TRBV2 to TRBJ2-5, with TRBD1 as a possible D gene (5 bases). The CDR3 length is 12 residues. V was clipped by 3 bases and J by 5 bases, with 7 bases between them. Per germline, CDR1 SNHLY and CDR2 FYNNEI. CDR3 sequence reads: CASSDSGETQYF. For the CDR3, the DNA is TGTGCCAGCAGTGATTCAGGGGAGACCCAGTACTTC.

The chain couples TRBV7-2 to TRBJ2-7; 8 nucleotides line up with TRBD2. The CDR3 consists of 17 residues. The germline CDR1 and CDR2 sequences are SGHTA and FQGNSA. After removal of 1 base from V and 6 bases from J, the junction contained 14 bases not matched to a gene. The chain's CDR3 is CASSLVSGSSSPLEQYF. The CDR3 bases are TGTGCCAGCAGCTTAGTCAGCGGGAGTTCCTCCCCACTCGAGCAGTACTTC.

This clone was observed a few times. This chain links TRBV28 with TRBJ2-3, with 8 bases that match TRBD2. The V gene's germline CDR1 is MDHEN and CDR2 SYDVKM. CDR3 length: 17 residues. V lost 4 bases to trimming and J lost 4 bases; unmatched junction nucleotides: 13. The CDR3 loop is CASSSLLKSGSPDTQYF. For the CDR3, the DNA is TGTGCCAGCAGTTCCCTCCTAAAAAGCGGGAGCCCAGATACGCAGTATTTT.

V is TRBV29-1 and J is TRBJ1-2; TRBD1 matches at 8 bases. This CDR3 has 15 amino acids. Per the germline V gene, CDR1 is SQVTM and CDR2 is ANQGSEA. J was trimmed by 1 base and V by 6 bases; bases with no gene match: 10. Here the CDR3 DNA reads TGCAGCGTGAATATTGGGACAGGCCTTAACTATGGCTACACCTTC. This encodes CSVNIGTGLNYGYTF.

The chain links TRBV4-2 to TRBJ2-7, with a tentative D call TRBD2 (5 bases). The germline V gene encodes CDR1 LGHNA and CDR2 YNFKEQ. V lost 0 bases to trimming and J lost 3 bases, with 18 bases between them. The CDR3 has 17 amino acids. DNA of the CDR3: TGTGCCAGCAGCCAAGATTTTTCGGTAGCGATACACTACGAGCAGTACTTC. Translating gives CASSQDFSVAIHYEQYF.

The chain recombines TRBV7-3 with TRBJ1-2; 11 nucleotides line up with TRBD1. Germline-derived CDR1 and CDR2 are SGHTA and FQGTGA. CDR3 size: 15 residues. Trimming took 3 bases from V and 8 from J; bases not matched to a gene: 8. This CDR3 is CASSFTGQGVGGYTF. Here the CDR3 DNA reads TGTGCCAGCAGCTTTACGGGACAGGGGGTGGGAGGCTACACCTTC.

This chain links TRBV28 with TRBJ2-5; 8 bases are shared with TRBD1. The CDR3 spans 15 residues. CDR1 is MDHEN, CDR2 SYDVKM, per germline. Germline trimming cut 1 base from V and 6 bases from J; bases unmatched to any gene: 7. The CDR3 reads CASSLSGQGGQTQYF. CDR3 bases: TGTGCCAGCAGTTTATCCGGACAGGGCGGTCAGACCCAGTACTTC.

This rearrangement joins TRBV7-6 to TRBJ2-1; 9 positions agree with TRBD2. In germline, CDR1 is SGHVS, CDR2 FNYEAQ. The V and J ends lost 2 bases and 7 bases, in that order; junction bases with no gene match: 9. The CDR3 sequence is 16 residues long. The CDR3 reads CASSLLGGRGMNEQFF. The DNA of the CDR3 is TGTGCCAGCAGCTTATTGGGCGGGAGGGGGATGAATGAGCAGTTCTTC.

The genes are TRBV28 and TRBJ1-6; D ambiguous. The CDR3 sequence is 12 residues long. Between the trimmed V and J ends, which lost 5 bases and 8 bases, there was a span of 7 bases. Germline-derived CDR1 and CDR2 are MDHEN and SYDVKM. The CDR3: CASSVGDSPLHF. The CDR3 nucleotides are TGTGCCAGCAGTGTGGGCGATTCACCCCTCCACTTT.

The chain employs TRBV5-4 and TRBJ1-1, with 9 bases identical to TRBD1. The CDR3 totals 16 residues. Germline lookup yields CDR1 SGHNT and CDR2 YYREEE (reference sequence). J gave up 0 bases and V 1 base, and 4 bases lay outside the gene matches. The CDR3 bases are TGTGCCAGCAGCTTGTCGGGACAGGGTGTGAACACTGAAGCTTTCTTT. Residues: CASSLSGQGVNTEAFF.

The V call is TRBV28, the J call TRBJ2-1; 8 nucleotides align to TRBD1. The CDR3 has 13 residues. Germline loops: CDR1 MDHEN, CDR2 SYDVKM. The V and J ends lost 10 bases and 7 bases, in that order; junction bases with no gene match: 9. In DNA form, the CDR3 reads TGTGCCACCACCGGACAGGGTAGGAATGAGCAGTTCTTC. This translates into CATTGQGRNEQFF.

The chain carries TRBV7-9 and TRBJ2-5, with a tentative D call TRBD2 (6 bases). Germline V CDR1 and CDR2: SEHNR, FQNEAQ (reference sequence). V was pared by 1 base and J by 5 bases, with 23 bases between. CDR3 size: 18 residues. The CDR3 is CASSLVVAVLYIGETQYF. In DNA, the CDR3 is TGTGCCAGCAGCTTAGTAGTAGCGGTCCTATACATCGGGGAGACCCAGTACTTC.

This chain connects TRBV28 to TRBJ1-1, with D possibly TRBD1 on 6 matching bases. Trimming shortened V by 7 bases and J by 5 bases, and 14 bases separated the two germline ends. The CDR3 is 13 residues long. The germline gives CDR1 MDHEN, CDR2 SYDVKM. Here the CDR3 reads CASMGGLETEAFF. DNA of the CDR3: TGTGCCAGCATGGGGGGGCTCGAAACTGAAGCTTTCTTT.

The genes are TRBV5-7 and TRBJ2-7; perhaps TRBD1 as D (6 bases). TRBV5-7 is treated as an ORF (open reading frame) with a function not yet certain. V was pared by 0 bases and J by 2 bases, with 21 bases between. The CDR3 is 18 residues long. The CDR3: CASSLVARMEDRTYEQYF. The CDR3 nucleotides are TGTGCCAGCAGCTTGGTGGCTAGAATGGAGGACAGAACCTACGAGCAGTACTTC.

This clone came up many times. This rearrangement joins TRBV9 to TRBJ2-7; D perhaps matches TRBD1 (5 bases). The V end was cut by 1 base, the J end by 6 bases, with 14 bases between. The germline CDR1 and CDR2 sequences are SGDLS and YYNGEE. The CDR3 contains 14 residues. CDR3: CASSVKFQGGEQYF. The CDR3, as DNA: TGTGCCAGCAGCGTAAAATTCCAGGGTGGCGAGCAGTACTTC.

The rearrangement uses TRBV29-1 and TRBJ2-5; 10 bases fit TRBD1. The CDR3 extends over 12 amino acids. Germline lookup yields CDR1 SQVTM and CDR2 ANQGSEA. V shed 8 bases, J shed 5 bases, and the junction held 5 bases outside the gene matches. CDR3 region: CSFRQGAETQYF. CDR3 nucleotide sequence: TGCAGCTTCCGACAGGGGGCCGAGACCCAGTACTTC.

The chain links TRBV19 to TRBJ2-7, with 8 nucleotides matching TRBD2. V was clipped by 6 bases and J by 7 bases; unmatched bases: 14. The germline gives CDR1 LNHDA, CDR2 SQIVND (reference sequence). The CDR3 covers 15 residues. In DNA form, the CDR3 reads TGTGCCAGTAGCCATCCTCCTAGCGGGCCCGGGGAGCAGTACTTC. Translation gives CASSHPPSGPGEQYF. Using reference TRBV19 and TRBJ2-7 for the parts outside the CDR3, the full variable domain is DGGITQSPKYLFRKEGQNVTLSCEQNLNHDAMYWYRQDPGQGLRLIYYSQIVNDFQKGDIAEGYSVSREKKESFPLTVTSAQKNPTAFYLCASSHPPSGPGEQYFGPGTRLTVT.

V is TRBV11-2 and J is TRBJ2-7; the D gene is possibly TRBD1 (5 bases). The V and J ends lost 4 bases and 3 bases respectively, with 10 bases between them. Germline-derived CDR1 and CDR2 are SGHAT and FQNNGV. This CDR3 contains 13 residues. The CDR3 DNA reads as TGTGCCAGCAGCTGGGCTCAGGGCTACGAGCAGTACTTC. Protein product: CASSWAQGYEQYF. Together with reference TRBV11-2 and TRBJ2-7, the CDR3 gives the full variable domain: EAGVAQSPRYKIIEKRQSVAFWCNPISGHATLYWYQQILGQGPKLLIQFQNNGVVDDSQLPKDRFSAERLKGVDSTLKIQPAKLEDSAVYLCASSWAQGYEQYFGPGTRLTVT.

The rearrangement uses TRBV28 and TRBJ2-2, with 7 bases fitting TRBD1. With 1 base clipped from V and 5 bases from J, the junction kept 7 bases outside the gene matches. The CDR3 spans 16 residues. Germline CDR1 reads MDHEN; CDR2 reads SYDVKM. The CDR3 is CASSLSQGIGTGELFF. The CDR3 nucleotides are TGTGCCAGCAGTTTATCACAGGGGATCGGAACCGGGGAGCTGTTTTTT.

The genes are TRBV5-1 and TRBJ2-1; 10 bases match TRBD1. After removal of 3 bases from V and 8 bases from J, the junction contained 8 bases not matched to a gene. Germline CDR1 SGHRS, CDR2 YFSETQ. The CDR3 runs to 15 residues. Here the CDR3 DNA reads TGCGCCAGCAGCTACCGGGACAGGGGATCGGATGAGCAGTTCTTC. Encoded protein: CASSYRDRGSDEQFF. The full variable domain, in which reference TRBV5-1 and TRBJ2-1 provide the parts outside the CDR3, is KAGVTQTPRYLIKTRGQQVTLSCSPISGHRSVSWYQQTPGQGLQFLFEYFSETQRNKGNFPGRFSGRQFSNSRSEMNVSTLELGDSALYLCASSYRDRGSDEQFFGPGTRLTVL.

The genes are TRBV30 and TRBJ2-3; 15 bases match TRBD2. There are 19 residues in the CDR3. Germline CDR1 is GTSNPN and CDR2 is SVGIG (reference sequence). V was pared by 1 base and J by 5 bases, with 13 bases of the junction left unmatched. CDR3 region: CAWSATGTSGRTREDTQYF. Written as DNA, the CDR3 is TGTGCCTGGAGTGCGACCGGGACTAGCGGGAGGACACGGGAAGATACGCAGTATTTT.